These 13 T cell receptor beta chains were sequenced from one sample in a study of T cells in Graves' hyperthyroidism and ophthalmopathy. Using RNA transcripts as the source, TCR beta CDR3 regions were amplified. The primer set for the first-round RT-PCR of the TCR CDR3 was HTBI. Each CDR3 protein is one row after TCRdb ran MiXCR on the multiplex PCR reads. The sample has about 640,000 distinct CDR3 sequences; 20% are singletons. The sample taken for sequencing was blood. These receptors were taken from a man younger than 45 with Graves' ophthalmopathy.

The chain couples TRBV20-1 to TRBJ1-1, with a weak D call TRBD1 (5 bases). CDR1 and CDR2 (germline): DFQATT, SNEGSKA (reference sequence). The CDR3 has 14 residues. V lost 1 base, J lost 6 bases, and 15 bases lay in between. The CDR3 nucleotides read TGCAGTGCTAGAGTCGGAGCAGGGTACTCTGAAGCTTTCTTT. Its protein is CSARVGAGYSEAFF.

The chain links TRBV6-2 or TRBV6-3 to TRBJ2-3; 7 nucleotides agree with TRBD1. This CDR3 comprises 16 residues. V shed 7 bases, J shed 4 bases, and the junction held 14 bases outside the gene matches. Germline V CDR1 and CDR2: MNHEY, SVGEGT. CDR3 residues: CASNSQGWVFADTQYF. CDR3 coding DNA: TGTGCCAGCAATTCACAGGGGTGGGTGTTTGCAGATACGCAGTATTTT.

This clonotype was found a few times. The chain couples TRBV5-1 to TRBJ1-2, with D perhaps matching TRBD1 (5 bases). The CDR3 has 14 residues. The V gene lost 1 base and the J gene lost 4 bases, with 11 bases spanning the gap. Germline V gene data show CDR1 as SGHRS and CDR2 as YFSETQ. The CDR3 is CASSLWGGGYGYTF. The CDR3 nucleotides are TGCGCCAGCAGCTTGTGGGGGGGTGGCTATGGCTACACCTTC.

This clonotype was counted at least ten times. This rearrangement joins TRBV3-1 to TRBJ2-7; 8 bases are a match to TRBD2. V lost 3 bases and J lost 0; bases outside the gene matches: 7. The CDR3 is 16 residues long. CDR1 LGHDT and CDR2 YNNKEL come from the germline V gene (reference sequence). This CDR3 is CASSQVGLAGSYEQYF. The CDR3 bases are TGTGCCAGCAGCCAGGTTGGACTAGCTGGCTCCTACGAGCAGTACTTC.

V is TRBV7-6 and J is TRBJ2-5; 7 bases fit TRBD2. Looked up from germline, CDR1 is SGHVS and CDR2 is FNYEAQ. The length of the CDR3 is 13 residues. V lost 5 bases and J lost 4; bases outside the gene matches: 4. The CDR3: CASSRDYLETQYF. CDR3 DNA: TGTGCCAGCAGCCGGGACTACCTAGAGACCCAGTACTTC.

There are many counts of this clonotype. The chain combines TRBV2 with TRBJ2-7; D not resolved. CDR1 is SNHLY and CDR2 is FYNNEI in the germline V gene. The V end was cut by 8 bases, the J end by 7 bases, with 15 bases between. The CDR3 extends over 12 amino acids. The CDR3 sequence is CASVRLGGEQYF. For the CDR3, the DNA is TGTGCCAGCGTCCGGTTAGGTGGGGAGCAGTACTTC.

The chain has TRBV27 and TRBJ2-6; D unclear. This CDR3 is 12 amino acids long. Germline V CDR1 and CDR2: MNHEY, SMNVEV (reference sequence). V shed 7 bases and J shed 4 bases, with 5 bases lying between them. This chain's CDR3 is CASKAGANVLTF. CDR3 in DNA: TGTGCCAGCAAAGCCGGGGCCAACGTCCTGACTTTC.

This chain uses TRBV12-3 or TRBV12-4 with TRBJ2-1; the match to TRBD2 covers 10 bases. Trimming cost V 3 bases and J 8 bases; bases outside gene matches: 7. This CDR3 comprises 15 residues. The chain's CDR3 is CASSFRSSGSDEQFF. The CDR3 bases are TGTGCCAGCAGTTTTAGGTCTAGCGGGAGCGATGAGCAGTTCTTC.

This clonotype was seen repeatedly, ten times or more. This chain joins TRBV20-1 and TRBJ1-1, with D possibly matching TRBD1 (5 bases). This CDR3 region has 10 residues. Deletions cut 3 bases from V and 8 bases from J, with 7 bases between. The V gene's germline CDR1 is DFQATT and CDR2 SNEGSKA (reference sequence). The CDR3: CSARNREAFF. CDR3 bases: TGCAGTGCTAGGAACAGGGAAGCTTTCTTT.

This rearrangement joins TRBV6-2 or TRBV6-3 to TRBJ1-2; D call uncertain. The CDR3 loop spans 14 amino acids. Germline-derived CDR1 and CDR2 are MNHEY and SVGEGT. Trimming took 0 bases from V and 5 from J, leaving 10 bases between them. The CDR3 region has the DNA TGTGCCAGCAGTTACTCCGAAGGGCGGTATGGCTACACCTTC. This encodes CASSYSEGRYGYTF.

J is TRBJ2-7 and V is TRBV12-5; 8 bases align to TRBD2. Trimming took 0 bases from V and 2 from J; bases not matched to a gene: 3. Germline V CDR1 and CDR2: LGHNT, FRNRAP. The CDR3 is 15 amino acids. The CDR3 sequence is CASGLVGSGTYEQYF. In nucleotides, the CDR3 is TGTGCTAGTGGTTTGGTAGGTAGCGGGACCTACGAGCAGTACTTC.

This clonotype was observed many times. V and J are TRBV30 and TRBJ1-1; D is unresolved. Germline CDR1 reads GTSNPN; CDR2 reads SVGIG (reference sequence). The CDR3 totals 12 residues. V was cut by 3 bases and J by 4 bases, with 9 bases left in between. The CDR3 region has the DNA TGTGCCTGGAGCAGGCTGAGCACTGAAGCTTTCTTT. This translates into CAWSRLSTEAFF.

As to this clonotype: A much bigger clone sits one base away, suggesting this may be a read error. This chain joins TRBV2 and TRBJ1-2; D perhaps matches TRBD1 (6 bases). Germline V gene lookup returns CDR1 SNHLY and CDR2 FYNNEI. This CDR3 has 13 residues. As DNA, the CDR3 is TGTGCCAACAGTGTTAGGGGGAATGGAGGCTACACCTTC. This sequence encodes CANSVRGNGGYTF.